This T cell receptor beta chain came from a study of blood T cell repertoires in COVID-19. Study-wide context: Both acute and convalescent COVID-19 samples were obtained from the United States, Italy and Spain. T cells, B-cell-depleted T cells, or PBMCs provided the cDNA or gDNA that served as material.

Original processing notes: Estimation of nucleated cell counts was performed using reference gene primer amplification. Sequencing was performed with immunoSEQ multiplex PCR; in TCRdb, only in-frame clones are kept and a portion is missing. For V, J and clone size, that table is used; D and trimming come from the DNA. The sample has 230,000 or so clones, around 83% seen once. The germline V and J ends were trimmed by 0 bases and 4 bases, with 7 bases remaining between them. Germline V gene lookup returns CDR1 PRHDT and CDR2 FYEKMQ (reference sequence). The CDR3 is 14 amino acids. The source of this sequence is a man aged 35-49 years who had recovered from COVID-19. The chain joins TRBV13 to TRBJ1-3, with D unresolved. Sequencing was performed on peripheral blood. CDR3 loop: CASSLGASGNTIYF. In DNA form, the CDR3 reads TGTGCCAGCAGCTTAGGCGCGTCCGGAAACACCATATATTTT.